This TCR beta chain was recovered during a study of cytomegalovirus exposure and HLA in healthy donors. It was healthy bone marrow donors who served as donors. This clone was counted between two and nine times. Its antigen is unidentified. The V end was cut by 1 base, the J end by 2 bases, with 10 bases between. CDR1 is SGHKS and CDR2 is YYEKEE in the germline V gene (reference sequence). The CDR3 covers 15 residues. PCR was performed using 60 Vbeta and 13 Jbeta primers. The protocol was immunoSEQ multiplex PCR, while the TCRdb copy is restricted to in-frame clones and leaves out a portion. The data hold some 85,000 clones, with approximately 84% observed a single time. Points from the study as a whole: Most likely, a cluster of highly shared sequence variants arose as a sequencing artifact. The CMV antigen specificity of three CMV-associated chains was confirmed through in vitro analysis.

This receptor was obtained from a woman aged 50 to 60 in good health and CMV-seronegative. This chain joins TRBV5-5 and TRBJ1-5, with D maybe TRBD1 (5 bases). Sequencing was carried out using PBMCs. The DNA for the CDR3 is TGTGCCAGCAGCTTGATTGTAGGGGGCAATCAGCCCCAGCATTTT. This translates into CASSLIVGGNQPQHF.